This T cell receptor beta chain was documented in a study of regulatory T cells in long-lasting Graves disease (dated by TCRdb to the early 2020s). Context from the whole study: To count as having persistent Graves' disease, a patient had to have received antithyroid drug treatment for over 5 years with TSH receptor autoantibodies remaining persistently positive. A total of around 35 samples were covered by TCR sequencing, comprising 13 persistent and around 20 newly diagnosed Graves' disease patients. The study took place in China and was registered as a clinical trial. Antithyroid drugs had been taken for about 10.3 years on average by persistent Graves' disease patients in the clinical cohort. Persistent Graves' disease patients were compared with newly diagnosed Graves' disease patients by peripheral blood TCR sequencing and RNA sequencing.

Per the publication, the time point label means: persistent/refractory GD, antithyroid drugs over 5 years with positive TRAb. For both TCR sequencing and RNA sequencing, RNA was extracted from PBMCs using TRIzol. The diagnosis of Graves' disease followed American Thyroid Association guidelines. Patients were recruited from an endocrinology department in Xi'an, China. From each patient, about 8.9 milliliters of peripheral blood was collected into an EDTA anticoagulant tube. Ficoll Paque Plus density gradient separation was used to isolate PBMCs, and no further T cell sorting was done. An Agilent 2100 Bioanalyzer and agarose gel were used to assess RNA quality, and a NanoDrop 2000 was used to measure RNA concentration. This clonotype showed up many times. Its antigen has not been determined. No per-base quality is available; no much larger clone lies one base away. Ends trimmed: V by 6 bases, J by 5 bases; bases unmatched to a gene: 8. CDR1 and CDR2 (DFQATT, SNEGSKA) derive from the germline V gene (reference sequence). The CDR3 runs 14 residues from the cysteine to the phenylalanine. The CDR3 DNA has 42 bases and is translated from base 1.

Beyond this particular receptor, the publication reports: Lower TCR Shannon entropy and fewer highly expanded clones were observed in persistent Graves' disease patients than in newly diagnosed patients, which suggested clonal expansion. The authors noted that the small sample size was a limitation that may lower accuracy. Only peripheral blood was studied, because thyroid tissue, the primary lesion, was inaccessible. Only the TCR beta chain was sequenced and analyzed. A larger number of public clonotypes was shared among persistent patients (approximately 2,500) than among newly diagnosed patients (over 850). TRBV28, TRBJ1-2 and TRBJ2-5 were preferentially used in persistent disease, while TRBV20-1 and TRBJ2-1 were favored in newly diagnosed disease.

To prepare the library, multiplex PCR was applied. TCRdb records Illumina HiSeq 4000 as the sequencer. CDR3 regions were amplified by Arm-PCR with iRepertoire HTBI primers to construct TCR beta libraries. PCR products were gel purified before sequencing. The original pipeline was this. Gene usage analysis of CDR3 amino acid clonotypes relied on the 60 to 65 TRBV and about 15 TRBJ segments identified across samples. Filtered high-quality paired reads were merged into contigs using COPE and FqMerger. BLAST was used to align contigs to the IMGT TRBV, TRBD and TRBJ reference genes, and CDR3 was defined following IMGT. Highly expanded clones were defined as clonotypes with a frequency above 0.1%. Shannon entropy served as the measure of repertoire diversity, while the Gini coefficient captured V-J evenness. Public clonotypes were defined as clonotypes shared by more than one individual. TCRdb redid the processing of the public reads, applying fastp at Q25 and MiXCR, and retained in-frame beta chains. Records with the same CDR3 protein are collapsed into one entry carrying the most frequent genes and DNA. The V and J calls reflect TCRdb's pipeline rather than the authors' work. The sample records about half a million distinct CDR3 sequences, approximately 23% of which are singletons. The ten biggest clones cover over 10% of the sample.

This specimen consisted of peripheral blood mononuclear cells (PBMCs), obtained when the disease was refractory, from a patient treated with antithyroid drugs. The receptor was derived from a female donor with Graves disease. The chain employs TRBV20-1 and TRBJ2-7; TRBD1 matches 12 bases in the middle. The CDR3 protein: CSAPEGQGANEQYF. The DNA sequence is given as TGCAGTGCCCCCGAGGGACAGGGGGCCAACGAGCAGTACTTC.